This TCR beta chain was identified during a study of blood T cell repertoires in COVID-19. Original methodology: The assay estimated nucleated cells by amplifying reference gene primers. The assay was immunoSEQ multiplex PCR, and TCRdb's table has in-frame clones only and misses some. That table supplies the V and J calls and clone size; D and trimming were determined from the DNA. The sample lists about 280,000 clones, roughly four fifths occurring once. The V and J ends lost 0 bases and 5 bases, in that order; junction bases with no gene match: 5. Germline values: CDR1 MDHEN, CDR2 SYDVKM. This CDR3 region has 15 residues.

Sequencing was done on a sample of peripheral blood. This clonotype was obtained from a woman aged 45-65 years who had recovered from COVID-19. V is TRBV28 and J is TRBJ1-1; 8 bases agree with TRBD1. In nucleotides, the CDR3 is TGTGCCAGCAGTTTATGGTCAGGGGGCTCGACTGAAGCTTTCTTT. It encodes CASSLWSGGSTEAFF.